This TCR beta chain was profiled in a study of T cells in localized non-small cell lung cancer. General study results and limits: There was an association of higher blood T cell density with longer overall survival. Researchers found a median around 58 of the top 100 tumor clones in adjacent lung. Exceeding tumor, uninvolved adjacent lung had the highest T cell clonality.

This clone was detected only once. The antigen is undetermined. Sequencing was performed with immunoSEQ multiplex PCR; in TCRdb, only in-frame clones are kept and a portion is missing. The sample yields some 19,000 clones, just over 90% seen once. V lost 6 bases to trimming and J lost 2 bases; unmatched junction nucleotides: 5. The CDR3 sequence is 14 residues long. Looked up from germline, CDR1 is SQVTM and CDR2 is ANQGSEA. Sequences were derived from peripheral blood, sampled before any cancer treatment. V usage is TRBV29-1 and J usage is TRBJ2-1; TRBD2 aligns across 9 bases. The TCR was taken from a male donor at least 60 years old with stage I squamous cell lung carcinoma. CDR3 nucleotide sequence: TGCAGCGTGGACCCTAGCGGGGCCTACAATGAGCAGTTCTTC. Its protein product is CSVDPSGAYNEQFF.